This entry lists 5 T cell receptor beta chains sequenced from one sample in a study of shared clonotypes between healthy human individuals. The data were produced by immunoSEQ multiplex PCR, yet TCRdb's version contains in-frame clones alone and is incomplete. The sample lists around 2.1 million clones; 93% were seen once. Selected positively for CCR7 and CD45RO-negative, naive CD8 cells excluded terminally differentiated effector memory CD45RA+ cells. The sequencing input was naive CD8+ T cells from PBMCs. The source is a man aged 18 to 29 in good health. Some clones in this sample may be carry-over from other donors' samples.

On this clone: Germline is not matched at one junction end, which may reflect a read error. This rearrangement joins TRBV10-3 to TRBJ1-2; D not certain. The CDR3 is 12 amino acids. Per germline, CDR1 ENHRY and CDR2 SYGVKD. CDR3 loop: CATSRLSSGYTF. In DNA form, the CDR3 reads TGTGCCACCAGTCGACTCAGTTCGGGCTACACCTTC.

This chain links TRBV10-3 with TRBJ2-7; a possible D gene is TRBD1 (5 bases). The V end was cut by 2 bases, the J end by 8 bases, with 13 bases between. The CDR3 loop spans 13 amino acids. CDR1 ENHRY and CDR2 SYGVKD come from the germline V gene. CDR3 amino acids: CAISEGASGKQYF. The DNA of the CDR3 is TGTGCCATCAGTGAGGGGGCCTCAGGGAAGCAGTACTTC.

The J gene is TRBJ2-5, the V gene TRBV4-1; 12 nucleotides line up with TRBD2. Trimming removed 3 bases from V and 11 bases from J; junction bases left unmatched: 10. Germline values: CDR1 MGHRA, CDR2 YSYEKL. This CDR3 region has 15 residues. CDR3 sequence reads: CASSHRTSGIQGQYF. For the CDR3, the DNA is TGCGCCAGCAGCCACCGGACTAGCGGGATCCAAGGGCAGTACTTC.

A note on this clone: In the same sample, other DNA sequences code for this CDR3. The chain combines TRBV5-1 with TRBJ1-2; a possible D gene is TRBD1 (6 bases). V gave up 0 bases and J gave up 3 bases, with 9 bases separating them. Looked up from germline, CDR1 is SGHRS and CDR2 is YFSETQ. CDR3 length equals 14 residues. The CDR3 region is CASSLAGGDYGYTF. The CDR3 DNA reads as TGCGCCAGCAGCTTGGCGGGGGGCGACTATGGCTACACCTTC.

The rearrangement uses TRBV7-9 and TRBJ2-1; tentatively, D is TRBD2 (6 bases). The CDR3 consists of 15 residues. V dropped 5 bases and J dropped 5 bases, with 16 bases sitting between them. The V gene's germline CDR1 is SEHNR and CDR2 FQNEAQ (reference sequence). The CDR3 sequence: CASSPSTRVNNEQFF. In DNA form, the CDR3 reads TGTGCCAGCAGCCCCTCGACTAGAGTAAACAATGAGCAGTTCTTC.